These 6 T cell receptor beta chains originate from one sample sequenced in a study of molecular identifiers for immune sequencing clone quantification. Using its own MiXCR run on the PCR reads, TCRdb lists one record per CDR3 protein. The sample lists some 96,000 distinct CDR3 sequences; approximately 24% were seen once. Specimen: naive CD8+ T cells from blood, with Jurkat cell RNA spiked in. Indicated subset: FACS-sorted CD8+CD4-CCR7+CD45RA+ naive T cells. These receptors were collected from a human donor in good health. Some libraries in this study had Jurkat cell RNA spiked in.

This clonotype came up a few times. A much larger clone lies a single base off, so this may be a read error. The chain combines TRBV7-9 with TRBJ1-5; the D gene is possibly TRBD1 (6 bases). Germline V CDR1 and CDR2: SEHNR, FQNEAQ (reference sequence). This CDR3 is 15 amino acids long. The CDR3 DNA reads as TGTGCCGGCAGCTTAGGAACAGGGAACAATCAGCCCCAGCATTTT. Amino acid sequence: CAGSLGTGNNQPQHF.

This clonotype was found many times. This chain links TRBV29-1 with TRBJ2-7; tentative D call: TRBD2 (5 bases). The V gene's germline CDR1 is SQVTM and CDR2 ANQGSEA. The CDR3 runs to 11 residues. Between the trimmed V and J ends, which lost 4 bases and 6 bases, there was a span of 10 bases. CDR3 loop: CSVVGRGEQYF. As DNA, the CDR3 is TGCAGCGTTGTGGGCCGGGGCGAGCAGTACTTC.

In this sample, this clonotype turned up a few times. V and J are TRBV7-2 and TRBJ2-4, with D possibly being TRBD2 (7 bases). Germline CDR1 reads SGHTA; CDR2 reads FQGNSA. V lost 5 bases to trimming and J lost 8 bases, with 19 bases between them. This CDR3 has 15 amino acids. The CDR3 bases are TGTGCCAGCAGCCCCCGAGGGGGGGAATGGGACATTCAGTACTTC. Translated: CASSPRGGEWDIQYF.

The rearrangement links TRBV4-2 to TRBJ2-5; 7 bases agree with TRBD2. V shed 0 bases and J 5 bases; nucleotides not matched to a gene: 9. From germline, CDR1 is LGHNA and CDR2 YNFKEQ. The CDR3 extends over 16 amino acids. This CDR3 is CASSQDSVTSVETQYF. CDR3 sequence (DNA): TGTGCCAGCAGCCAAGATAGTGTTACTAGCGTGGAGACCCAGTACTTC.

Points on this clonotype: A much larger clone differs by one base, so this may be a read error. This chain links TRBV20-1 with TRBJ2-7, with D possibly matching TRBD1 (5 bases). CDR1 is DFQATT, CDR2 SNEGSKA, per germline (reference sequence). The CDR3 consists of 12 residues. Written as DNA, the CDR3 is TGCAGTGCCAGGGCCAGCTCCTACGAGCGGTACTTC. Its translation is CSARASSYERYF.

There are many counts of this clonotype. The chain links TRBV4-3 to TRBJ2-7, with TRBD1 identical over 7 bases. Germline loops: CDR1 LGHNA, CDR2 YSLEER. This CDR3 spans 15 amino acids. The trim removed 2 bases at V and 0 bases at J, leaving 4 bases unmatched. CDR3 amino acids: CASSQIWTGSYEQYF. The CDR3 DNA reads as TGCGCCAGCAGCCAAATATGGACAGGCTCCTACGAGCAGTACTTC.